This T cell receptor (beta chain) was observed in a study of T cells expressing NK-cell markers. TCRdb processed the 5' RACE reads again and assigns one entry to each CDR3 protein, with no DNA. The sample has about 150,000 distinct CDR3 sequences, and its top ten clones hold around 35%. The CDR3 is 17 amino acids. Per germline, CDR1 SGHAT and CDR2 FQDESV (reference sequence). The chain carries TRBV11-1 and TRBJ2-1; TCRdb's D call of TRBD2 is untestable without DNA. What was sequenced was blood T cells: a sorted CD56 or NKG2C T cell subset, CD4+ or CD8+ T cells, or bulk PBMC T cells (not recorded which). The sequence derives from a woman between 50 and 59 years old in good health. The CDR3: CASSKTSGSGSYNEQFF.